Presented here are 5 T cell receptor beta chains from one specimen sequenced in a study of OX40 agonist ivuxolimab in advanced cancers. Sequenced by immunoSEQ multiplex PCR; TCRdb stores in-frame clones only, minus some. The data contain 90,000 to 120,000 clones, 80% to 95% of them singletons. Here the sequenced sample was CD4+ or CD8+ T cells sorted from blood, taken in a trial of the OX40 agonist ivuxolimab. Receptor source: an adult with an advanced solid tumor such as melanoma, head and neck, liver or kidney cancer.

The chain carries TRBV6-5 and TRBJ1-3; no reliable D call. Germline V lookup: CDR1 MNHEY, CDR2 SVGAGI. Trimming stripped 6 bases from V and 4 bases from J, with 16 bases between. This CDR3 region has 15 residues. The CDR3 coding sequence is TGTGCCAGCAGCACAGAGGCCCAAGCCGGAAACACCATATATTTT. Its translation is CASSTEAQAGNTIYF.

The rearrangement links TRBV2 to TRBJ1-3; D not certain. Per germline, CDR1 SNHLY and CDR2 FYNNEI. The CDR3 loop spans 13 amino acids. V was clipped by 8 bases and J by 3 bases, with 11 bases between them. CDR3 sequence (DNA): TGTGCCAGCGCCTGGTTAATTGGAAACACCATATATTTT. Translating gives CASAWLIGNTIYF.

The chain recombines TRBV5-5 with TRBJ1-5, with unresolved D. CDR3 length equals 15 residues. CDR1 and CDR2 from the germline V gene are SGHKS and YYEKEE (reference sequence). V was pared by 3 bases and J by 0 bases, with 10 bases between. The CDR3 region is CASSSDAYSNQPQHF. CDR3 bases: TGTGCCAGCAGCTCGGACGCTTATAGCAATCAGCCCCAGCATTTT.

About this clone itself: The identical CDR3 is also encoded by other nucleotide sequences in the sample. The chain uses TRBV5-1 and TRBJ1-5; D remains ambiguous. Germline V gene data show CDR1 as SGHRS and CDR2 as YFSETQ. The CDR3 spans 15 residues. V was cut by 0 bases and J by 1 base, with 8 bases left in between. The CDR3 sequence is CASSLEGGSNQPQHF. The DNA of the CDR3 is TGCGCCAGCAGCTTGGAGGGCGGGAGCAATCAGCCCCAGCATTTT.

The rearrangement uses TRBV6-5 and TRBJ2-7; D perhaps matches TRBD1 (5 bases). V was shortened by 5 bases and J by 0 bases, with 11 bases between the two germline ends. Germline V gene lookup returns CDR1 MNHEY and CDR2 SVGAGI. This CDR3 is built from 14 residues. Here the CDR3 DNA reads TGTGCCAGCAGTCGGACACGTAGCTCCTACGAGCAGTACTTC. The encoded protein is CASSRTRSSYEQYF.